The T cell receptor (beta chain) under discussion was sequenced for a study of spatial heterogeneity in lung cancer. Study-wide context: Sequences of the beta chain were consistently detected in greater numbers than alpha-chain sequences. The study found that TCR transcript counts in tumor regions correlated strongly with a matched bulk RNA-seq T cell module score. There were, on average, more than eight raw-read appearances for each unique TCR and UMI combination.

Regarding the study as a whole: Counts that tracked tumor mutation counts were those of expanded intratumoral alpha and beta TCRs.

Time point: sample taken at primary tumor resection. Samples came from 72 TRACERx patients with untreated early-stage lung cancer. TCRdb itself ran the 5' RACE reads through MiXCR, one entry per CDR3 protein. The table shows 20,000 to 30,000 distinct CDR3 sequences, with 8.8% occurring only once. This clonotype was observed many times. Its antigen is as yet unknown. This sequence originates from a male donor with early-stage non-small cell lung cancer. The sequenced sample was lung tumor tissue, obtained at surgery.

The CDR3 region has the DNA TGTGCCAGCTCACCACTTGGGGGGAATGAAAAACTGTTTTTT. This translates into CASSPLGGNEKLFF. The chain employs TRBV18 and TRBJ1-4; TRBD1 might be the D (5 bases). The CDR3 spans 14 residues. V was clipped by 1 base and J by 5 bases, with 8 bases between them. The germline V gene encodes CDR1 KGHSH and CDR2 LQKENI.